This T cell receptor beta chain stems from a study of T-cell reconstitution after alpha-beta-depleted transplantation in children (dated by TCRdb to the mid-2010s). In terms of the full investigation: T-cell immune reconstitution after TCRalphabeta/CD19-depleted allogeneic hematopoietic cell transplantation in children was quantitatively tracked in the study by means of TCR repertoire profiling. What the study reported, not specific to this receptor: The frequencies of hyperexpanded clones fell over the following months, and after one year, T-cell counts and TCRbeta diversity were mostly attributed to newly produced T cells. Apparently early alphabetaT-cell count recovery about two months after transplant reportedly relied on only several hundred rapidly expanded clones derived from non-depleted graft cells. In some patients, the high TCRbeta diversity seen at day 60 was put down to recipient T cells and intrathymic progenitors that had survived conditioning.

The library was obtained by PCR. Instrument on record: Illumina HiSeq 2500. TCR libraries were prepared with molecular barcoding, using unique molecular identifiers to normalize TCRbeta repertoire quantification. TCRdb handled the public reads itself, with Q25 trimming in fastp and clone calling in MiXCR, and kept productive beta chains. Rows merge per CDR3 protein into single entries with the most common DNA and genes. This sample gives about 980,000 distinct CDR3 sequences in total; roughly 29% of them show up just once. The ten largest clones capture under 30% of the sample. Here V drops 2 bases and J drops 3 bases, and the junction holds 3 bases not matched to any gene. Via the germline V gene, CDR1 is MGHRA and CDR2 YSYEKL. From the cysteine through the phenylalanine, the CDR3 covers 16 amino acids. The kept DNA is CDR3 alone, 48 bases in frame from the first base. The treatment or condition label for this specimen denotes: allogeneic hematopoietic cell transplantation with graft depleted of TCRalphabeta T cells and CD19 B cells. Transplant recipients were children who received TCRalphabeta/CD19-depleted allogeneic hematopoietic cell grafts.

This clonotype was counted only a few times. This clone's antigen is unknown. The input lacks base qualities; no much larger clone sits a single base away. The TCR comes from a boy under two years old who had a stem cell transplant for SCID, so the T cells may come from the graft donor. The chain couples TRBV4-1 to TRBJ2-1, and 11 junctional nucleotides match TRBD2. This specimen consisted of PBMCs, mostly from graft donor cells, obtained 360 days after TCRalphabeta/CD19-depleted stem cell transplant. The DNA sequence is TGCGCCAGCAGCCAACCCGGACTAGCGGGCTACAATGAGCAGTTCTTC. It specifies CASSQPGLAGYNEQFF.